The T cell receptor (beta chain) under discussion was sequenced for a study of blood T cell repertoires in COVID-19. The J segment lost 3 bases and the V segment lost 0 bases, leaving 3 bases of the junction unmatched. The CDR3 contains 15 residues. CDR1 SGHTA and CDR2 FQGNSA come from the germline V gene. Per the original data handling: From reference gene primer amplification, estimates of nucleated cell counts were derived. Clones were read by immunoSEQ multiplex PCR, and TCRdb kept only the in-frame ones, dropping some. V and J calls and clone size are copied from that table; D and trimming were computed from the DNA. The sample shows approximately 150,000 clones, about 80% of them seen only once.

The source of this sequence is a man in his 70s who had recovered from COVID-19. Sequencing was done on a sample of peripheral blood. The chain employs TRBV7-2 and TRBJ2-7; TRBD2 aligns across 9 bases. In DNA form, the CDR3 reads TGTGCCAGCAGCTTAGCTAGCGGGAGTCTCTACGAGCAGTACTTC. The encoded protein is CASSLASGSLYEQYF.